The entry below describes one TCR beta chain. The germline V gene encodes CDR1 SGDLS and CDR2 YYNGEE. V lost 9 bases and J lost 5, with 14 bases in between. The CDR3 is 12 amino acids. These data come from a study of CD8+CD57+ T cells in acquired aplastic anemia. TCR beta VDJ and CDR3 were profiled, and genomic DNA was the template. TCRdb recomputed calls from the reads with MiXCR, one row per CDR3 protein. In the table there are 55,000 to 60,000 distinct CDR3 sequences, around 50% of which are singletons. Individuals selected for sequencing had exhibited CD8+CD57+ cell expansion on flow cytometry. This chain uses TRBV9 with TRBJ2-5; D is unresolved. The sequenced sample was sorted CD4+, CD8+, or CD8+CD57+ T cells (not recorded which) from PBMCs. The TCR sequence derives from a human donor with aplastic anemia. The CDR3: CATFGYKETQYF. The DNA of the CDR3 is TGTGCCACCTTCGGATACAAGGAGACCCAGTACTTC.